This T cell receptor beta chain is from a study of T-cell reconstitution after alpha-beta-depleted transplantation in children. Study observations and caveats: Several hundred expanded graft clones reportedly gave rise to the alpha-beta T cells present about two months after transplant.

For TCRbeta, the library was prepared with unique molecular identifiers. TCRdb independently ran MiXCR on the PCR reads; one entry per CDR3 protein. The sample has about 980,000 distinct CDR3 sequences, about 29% seen once. As regards this clonotype: Its target is not known.

The CDR3 is made up of 16 amino acids. The germline V gene has CDR1 SGHRS and CDR2 YFSETQ. V was shortened by 0 bases and J by 7 bases, with 14 bases between the two germline ends. The source material was PBMCs, mostly from graft donor cells, sampled 360 days after TCRalphabeta/CD19-depleted stem cell transplant. The receptor was isolated from a boy less than two years old who had a stem cell transplant for SCID, so the T cells may come from the graft donor. The genes are TRBV5-1 and TRBJ1-6, with D possibly TRBD1 on 5 matching bases. The chain's CDR3 is CASSLDPGRGNSPLHF. The CDR3 nucleotides read TGCGCCAGCAGCTTGGATCCAGGGAGAGGGAATTCACCCCTCCACTTT.